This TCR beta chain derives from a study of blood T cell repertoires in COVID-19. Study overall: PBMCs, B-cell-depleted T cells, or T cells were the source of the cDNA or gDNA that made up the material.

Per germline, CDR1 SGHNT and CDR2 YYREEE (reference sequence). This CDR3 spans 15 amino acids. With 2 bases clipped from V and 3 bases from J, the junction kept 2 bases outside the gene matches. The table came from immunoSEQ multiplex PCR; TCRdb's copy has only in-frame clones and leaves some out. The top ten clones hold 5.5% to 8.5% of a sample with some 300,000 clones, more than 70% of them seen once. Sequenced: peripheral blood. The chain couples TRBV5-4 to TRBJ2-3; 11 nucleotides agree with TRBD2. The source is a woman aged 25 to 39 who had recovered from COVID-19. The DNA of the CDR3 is TGTGCCAGCAGCTTTAGCGGGGGGGCAACAGATACGCAGTATTTT. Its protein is CASSFSGGATDTQYF.